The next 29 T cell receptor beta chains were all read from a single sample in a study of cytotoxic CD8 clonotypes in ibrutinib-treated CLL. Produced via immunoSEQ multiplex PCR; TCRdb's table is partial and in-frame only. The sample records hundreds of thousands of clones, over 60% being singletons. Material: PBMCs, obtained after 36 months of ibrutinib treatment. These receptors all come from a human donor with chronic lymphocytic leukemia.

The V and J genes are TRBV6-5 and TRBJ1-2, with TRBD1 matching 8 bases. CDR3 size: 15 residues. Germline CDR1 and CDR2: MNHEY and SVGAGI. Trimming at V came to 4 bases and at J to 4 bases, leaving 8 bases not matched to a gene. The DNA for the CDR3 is TGTGCCAGCAGTTCCGCGACAGGGGTCCTCTATGGCTACACCTTC. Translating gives CASSSATGVLYGYTF.

The CDR3 nucleotides are TGTGCCAGCAGTGTCGCCCCAGGGGGGACCTACGGCTACACCTTC. This sequence encodes CASSVAPGGTYGYTF. The chain links TRBV6-5 to TRBJ1-2; 7 positions match TRBD1. Germline V gives CDR1 MNHEY, CDR2 SVGAGI. This CDR3 is 15 amino acids long. Unmatched junction bases numbered 14, after V lost 5 bases and J lost 8 bases.

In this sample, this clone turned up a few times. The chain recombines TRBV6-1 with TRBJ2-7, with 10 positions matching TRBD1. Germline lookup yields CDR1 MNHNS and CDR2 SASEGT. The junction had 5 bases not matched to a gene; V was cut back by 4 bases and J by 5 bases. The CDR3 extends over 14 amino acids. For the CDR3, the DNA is TGTGCCAGCAGTGCCCGACAGGGGGCCCACGAGCAGTACTTC. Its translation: CASSARQGAHEQYF.

Here the CDR3 reads CASSVALGLGTDTQYF. The CDR3 coding sequence is TGTGCCAGCAGCGTAGCTTTAGGGCTGGGGACAGATACGCAGTATTTT. The V gene is TRBV9, the J gene TRBJ2-3; D gene unclear. The CDR3 covers 16 residues. Germline V CDR1 and CDR2: SGDLS, YYNGEE. Trimming took off 0 bases at V and 3 bases at J, with 14 bases between the two ends.

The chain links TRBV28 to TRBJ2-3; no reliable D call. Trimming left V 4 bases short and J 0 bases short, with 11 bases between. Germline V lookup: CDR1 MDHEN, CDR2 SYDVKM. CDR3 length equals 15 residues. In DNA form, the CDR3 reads TGTGCCAGCAGTTGGTTTTTAAGCAGCACAGATACGCAGTATTTT. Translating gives CASSWFLSSTDTQYF.

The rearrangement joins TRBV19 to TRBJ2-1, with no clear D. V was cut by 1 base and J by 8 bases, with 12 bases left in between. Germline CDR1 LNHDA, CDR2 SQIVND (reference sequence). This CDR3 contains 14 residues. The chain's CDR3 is CASSIASSFDEQFF. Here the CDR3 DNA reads TGTGCCAGTAGTATAGCTAGTAGCTTCGATGAGCAGTTCTTC.

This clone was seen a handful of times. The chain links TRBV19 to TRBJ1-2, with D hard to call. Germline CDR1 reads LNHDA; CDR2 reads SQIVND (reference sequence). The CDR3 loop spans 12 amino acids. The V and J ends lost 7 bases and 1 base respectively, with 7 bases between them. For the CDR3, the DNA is TGTGCCAGTACGGGTAATAACTATGGCTACACCTTC. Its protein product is CASTGNNYGYTF. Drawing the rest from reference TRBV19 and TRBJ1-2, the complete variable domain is DGGITQSPKYLFRKEGQNVTLSCEQNLNHDAMYWYRQDPGQGLRLIYYSQIVNDFQKGDIAEGYSVSREKKESFPLTVTSAQKNPTAFYLCASTGNNYGYTFGSGTRLTVV.

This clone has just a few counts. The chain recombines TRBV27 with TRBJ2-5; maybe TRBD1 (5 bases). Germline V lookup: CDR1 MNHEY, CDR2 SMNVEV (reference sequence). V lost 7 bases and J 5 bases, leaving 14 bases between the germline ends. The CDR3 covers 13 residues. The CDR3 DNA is TGTGCCAGCACCACCGGACATTTGGAGACCCAGTACTTC. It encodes CASTTGHLETQYF.

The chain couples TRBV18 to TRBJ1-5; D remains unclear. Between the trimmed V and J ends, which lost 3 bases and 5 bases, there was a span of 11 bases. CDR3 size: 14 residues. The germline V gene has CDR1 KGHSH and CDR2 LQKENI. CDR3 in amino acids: CASSPFGLDQPQHF. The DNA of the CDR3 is TGTGCCAGCTCACCTTTCGGGTTGGATCAGCCCCAGCATTTT. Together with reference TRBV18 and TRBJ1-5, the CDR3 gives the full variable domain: NAGVMQNPRHLVRRRGQEARLRCSPMKGHSHVYWYRQLPEEGLKFMVYLQKENIIDESGMPKERFSAEFPKEGPSILRIQQVVRGDSAAYFCASSPFGLDQPQHFGDGTRLSIL.

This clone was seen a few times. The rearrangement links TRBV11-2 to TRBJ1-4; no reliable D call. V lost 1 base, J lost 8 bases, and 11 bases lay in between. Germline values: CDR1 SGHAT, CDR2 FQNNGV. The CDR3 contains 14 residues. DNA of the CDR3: TGTGCCAGCAGCTTAGGGAGAGCCGGCGAAAAACTGTTTTTT. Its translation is CASSLGRAGEKLFF.

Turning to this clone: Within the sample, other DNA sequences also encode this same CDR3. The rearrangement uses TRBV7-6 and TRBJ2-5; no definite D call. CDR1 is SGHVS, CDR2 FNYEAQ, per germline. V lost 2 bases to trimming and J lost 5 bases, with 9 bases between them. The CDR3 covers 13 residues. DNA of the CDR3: TGTGCCAGCAGCTTAAGCAGGAGCGAGACCCAGTACTTC. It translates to CASSLSRSETQYF.

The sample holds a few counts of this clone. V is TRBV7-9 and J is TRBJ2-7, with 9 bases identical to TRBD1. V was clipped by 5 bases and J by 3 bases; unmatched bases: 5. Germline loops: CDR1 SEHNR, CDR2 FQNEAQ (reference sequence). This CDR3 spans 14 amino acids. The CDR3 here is CASSARQGGYEQYF. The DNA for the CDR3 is TGTGCCAGCAGCGCCCGACAGGGGGGCTACGAGCAGTACTTC.

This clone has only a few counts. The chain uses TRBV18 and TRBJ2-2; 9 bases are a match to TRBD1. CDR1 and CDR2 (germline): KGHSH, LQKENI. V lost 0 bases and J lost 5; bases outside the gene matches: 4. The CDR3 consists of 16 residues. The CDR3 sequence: CASSPPDRGWTGELFF. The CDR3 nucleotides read TGTGCCAGCTCACCACCTGACAGGGGGTGGACCGGGGAGCTGTTTTTT. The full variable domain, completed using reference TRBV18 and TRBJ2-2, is NAGVMQNPRHLVRRRGQEARLRCSPMKGHSHVYWYRQLPEEGLKFMVYLQKENIIDESGMPKERFSAEFPKEGPSILRIQQVVRGDSAAYFCASSPPDRGWTGELFFGEGSRLTVL.

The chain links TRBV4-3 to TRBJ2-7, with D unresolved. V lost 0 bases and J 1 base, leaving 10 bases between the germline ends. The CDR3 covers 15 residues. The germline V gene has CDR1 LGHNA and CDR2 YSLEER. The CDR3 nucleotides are TGCGCCAGCAGCCAAGACAGAAGCAGATCCTACGAGCAGTACTTC. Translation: CASSQDRSRSYEQYF.

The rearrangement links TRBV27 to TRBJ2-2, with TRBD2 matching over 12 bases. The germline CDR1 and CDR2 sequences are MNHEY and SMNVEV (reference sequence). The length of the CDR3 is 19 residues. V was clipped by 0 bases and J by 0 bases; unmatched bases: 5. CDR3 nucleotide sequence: TGTGCCAGCAGTTTATCGAGGCTAGCGGGAGGGCCGAACACCGGGGAGCTGTTTTTT. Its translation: CASSLSRLAGGPNTGELFF.

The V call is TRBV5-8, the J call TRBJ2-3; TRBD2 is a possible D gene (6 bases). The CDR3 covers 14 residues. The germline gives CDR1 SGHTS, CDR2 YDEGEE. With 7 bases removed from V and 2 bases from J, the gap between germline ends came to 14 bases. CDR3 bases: TGTGCCAGCCTTCGGGGGAGAACCACAGATACGCAGTATTTT. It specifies CASLRGRTTDTQYF.

DNA of the CDR3: TGTGCCAGCAGCGTATCGGCGGGGCAGGGCTACGAGCAGTACTTC. The encoded protein is CASSVSAGQGYEQYF. The chain is built from TRBV9 and TRBJ2-7; a weak D match, TRBD2 (6 bases). V was clipped by 1 base and J by 3 bases, with 14 bases between them. CDR1 is SGDLS, CDR2 YYNGEE, per germline. This CDR3 comprises 15 residues.

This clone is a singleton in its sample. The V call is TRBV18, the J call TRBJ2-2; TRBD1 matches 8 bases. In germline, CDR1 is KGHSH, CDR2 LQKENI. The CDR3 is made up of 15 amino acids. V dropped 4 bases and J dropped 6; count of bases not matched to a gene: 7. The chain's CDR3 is CASSQRQGWPGELFF. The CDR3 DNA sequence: TGTGCCAGCTCACAACGACAGGGGTGGCCCGGGGAGCTGTTTTTT.

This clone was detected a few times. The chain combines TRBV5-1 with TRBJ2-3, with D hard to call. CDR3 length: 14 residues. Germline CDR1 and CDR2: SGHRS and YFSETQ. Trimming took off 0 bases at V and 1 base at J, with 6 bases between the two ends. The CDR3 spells CASSLGGGTDTQYF. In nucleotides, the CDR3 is TGCGCCAGCAGCTTGGGTGGTGGCACAGATACGCAGTATTTT.

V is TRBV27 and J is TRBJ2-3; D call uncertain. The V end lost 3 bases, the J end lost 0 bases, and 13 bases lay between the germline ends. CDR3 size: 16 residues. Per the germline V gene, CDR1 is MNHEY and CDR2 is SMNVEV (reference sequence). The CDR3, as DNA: TGTGCCAGCAGTTTTTGGTACGGTACTAGCACAGATACGCAGTATTTT. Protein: CASSFWYGTSTDTQYF.

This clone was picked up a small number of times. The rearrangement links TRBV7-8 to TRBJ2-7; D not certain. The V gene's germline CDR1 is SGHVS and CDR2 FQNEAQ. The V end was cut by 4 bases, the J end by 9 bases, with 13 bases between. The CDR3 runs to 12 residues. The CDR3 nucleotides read TGTGCCAGCAGCTCCGACCCCCCCGGGCAGTACTTC. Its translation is CASSSDPPGQYF.

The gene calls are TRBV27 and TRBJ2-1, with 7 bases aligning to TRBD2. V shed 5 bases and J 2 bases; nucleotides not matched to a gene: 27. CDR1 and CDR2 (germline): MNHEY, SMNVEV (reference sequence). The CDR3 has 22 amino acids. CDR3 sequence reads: CASSIRGYGVREATAAYNEQFF. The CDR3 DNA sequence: TGTGCCAGCAGTATTCGGGGGTACGGGGTCCGGGAGGCTACGGCTGCCTACAATGAGCAGTTCTTC.

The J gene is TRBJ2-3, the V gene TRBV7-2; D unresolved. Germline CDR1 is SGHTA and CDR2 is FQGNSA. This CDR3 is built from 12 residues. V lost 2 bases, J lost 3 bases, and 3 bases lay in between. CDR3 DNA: TGTGCCAGCAGCTTATTGACAGATACGCAGTATTTT. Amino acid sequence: CASSLLTDTQYF.

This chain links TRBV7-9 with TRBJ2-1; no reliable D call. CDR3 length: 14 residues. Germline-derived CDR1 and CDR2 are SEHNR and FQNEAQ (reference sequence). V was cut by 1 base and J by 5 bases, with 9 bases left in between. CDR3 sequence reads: CASSLDGTDNEQFF. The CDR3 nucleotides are TGTGCCAGCAGCTTAGATGGCACAGACAATGAGCAGTTCTTC.

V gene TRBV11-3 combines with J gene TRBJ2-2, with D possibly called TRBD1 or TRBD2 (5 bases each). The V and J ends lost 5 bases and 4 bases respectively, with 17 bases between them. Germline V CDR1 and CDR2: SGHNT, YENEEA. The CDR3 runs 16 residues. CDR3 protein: CASSQTSVGTTGELFF. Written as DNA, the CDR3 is TGTGCCAGCAGCCAGACATCTGTAGGGACCACCGGGGAGCTGTTTTTT.

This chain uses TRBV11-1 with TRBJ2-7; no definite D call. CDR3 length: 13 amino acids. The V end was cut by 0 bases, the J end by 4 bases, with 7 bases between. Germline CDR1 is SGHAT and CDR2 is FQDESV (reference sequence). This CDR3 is CASSLAQLYEQYF. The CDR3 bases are TGTGCCAGCAGCTTAGCACAGCTATACGAGCAGTACTTC. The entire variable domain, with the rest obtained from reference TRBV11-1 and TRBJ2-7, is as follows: EAEVAQSPRYKITEKSQAVAFWCDPISGHATLYWYRQILGQGPELLVQFQDESVVDDSQLPKDRFSAERLKGVDSTLKIQPAELGDSAMYLCASSLAQLYEQYFGPGTRLTVT.

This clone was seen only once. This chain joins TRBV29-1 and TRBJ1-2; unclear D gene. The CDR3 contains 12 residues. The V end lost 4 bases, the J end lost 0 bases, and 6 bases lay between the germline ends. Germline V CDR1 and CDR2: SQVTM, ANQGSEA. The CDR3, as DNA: TGCAGCGTTGGTTCTACTAACTATGGCTACACCTTC. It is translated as CSVGSTNYGYTF.

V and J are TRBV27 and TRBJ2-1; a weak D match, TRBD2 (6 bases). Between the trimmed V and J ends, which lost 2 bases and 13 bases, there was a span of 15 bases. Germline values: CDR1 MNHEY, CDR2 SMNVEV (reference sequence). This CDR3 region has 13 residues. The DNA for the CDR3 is TGTGCCAGCAGTTTAGGGCCCGGCGGGGTACAGTTCTTC. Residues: CASSLGPGGVQFF.

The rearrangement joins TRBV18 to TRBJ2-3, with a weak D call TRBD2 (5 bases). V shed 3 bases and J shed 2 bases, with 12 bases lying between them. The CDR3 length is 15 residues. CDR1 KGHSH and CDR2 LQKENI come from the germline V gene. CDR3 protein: CASSPGIATTDTQYF. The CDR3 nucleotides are TGTGCCAGCTCACCCGGTATAGCGACCACAGATACGCAGTATTTT.